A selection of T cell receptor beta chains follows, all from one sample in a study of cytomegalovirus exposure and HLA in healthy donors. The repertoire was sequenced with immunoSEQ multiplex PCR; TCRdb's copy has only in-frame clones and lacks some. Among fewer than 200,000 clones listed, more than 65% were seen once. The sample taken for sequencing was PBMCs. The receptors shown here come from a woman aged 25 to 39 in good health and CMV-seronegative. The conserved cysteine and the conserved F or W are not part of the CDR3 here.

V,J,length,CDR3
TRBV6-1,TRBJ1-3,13,ASSRQASSGNTIY
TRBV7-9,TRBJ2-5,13,ASSGLVAGEETQY
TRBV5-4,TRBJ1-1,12,ASSLEQGLTEAF
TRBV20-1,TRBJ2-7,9,SAKGAYEQY
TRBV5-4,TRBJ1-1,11,VSSSPRGPEAF
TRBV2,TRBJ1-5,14,ASSITLGHDNQPQH
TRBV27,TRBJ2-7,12,ASRSLSGSYEQY
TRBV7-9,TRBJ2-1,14,ASSLGASGGYNEQF
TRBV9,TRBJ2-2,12,ASSFDRRDGELF
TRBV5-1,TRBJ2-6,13,ASSFGDTGANVLT
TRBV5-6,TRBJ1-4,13,ASSLAGVIGEKLF
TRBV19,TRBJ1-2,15,ASSILTGAGSNYGYT
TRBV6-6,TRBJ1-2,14,ASTGSEDAWSHGYT
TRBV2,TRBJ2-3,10,ASSPSPDTQY
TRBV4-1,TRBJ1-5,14,ASSQDMGGQTGPLD
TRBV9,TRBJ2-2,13,ASSVGGLTTGELF
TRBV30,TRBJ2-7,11,AWAQDRVGEQY
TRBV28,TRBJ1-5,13,ASSSGGTGNQPQH
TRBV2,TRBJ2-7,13,ASSEGDSDSYEQY
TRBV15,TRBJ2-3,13,ATSRISGGGDTQY
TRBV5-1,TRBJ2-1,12,ASSPGGSYTEQF
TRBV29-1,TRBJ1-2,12,SASKTTGGYGYT
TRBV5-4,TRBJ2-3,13,ASSHGGPVTDTQY
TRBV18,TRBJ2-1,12,ASSPQRGYNEQF
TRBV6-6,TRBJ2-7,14,ASSFPTSGVSYEQY
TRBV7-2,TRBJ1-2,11,ASSPGQGVGYT
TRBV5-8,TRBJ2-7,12,ASSLGQGPYEQY